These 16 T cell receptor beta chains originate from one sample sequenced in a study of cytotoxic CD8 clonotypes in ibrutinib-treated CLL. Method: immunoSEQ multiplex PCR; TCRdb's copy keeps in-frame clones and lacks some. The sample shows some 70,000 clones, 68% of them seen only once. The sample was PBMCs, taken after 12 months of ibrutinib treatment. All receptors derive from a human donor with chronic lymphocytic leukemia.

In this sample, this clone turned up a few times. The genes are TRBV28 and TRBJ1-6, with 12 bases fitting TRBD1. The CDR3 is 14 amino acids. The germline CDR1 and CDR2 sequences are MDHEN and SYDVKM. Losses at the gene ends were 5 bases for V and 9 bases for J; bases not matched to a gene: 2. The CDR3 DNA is TGTGCCAGCAGTCGGGACAGGGGGCGTTCACCCCTCCACTTT. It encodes CASSRDRGRSPLHF.

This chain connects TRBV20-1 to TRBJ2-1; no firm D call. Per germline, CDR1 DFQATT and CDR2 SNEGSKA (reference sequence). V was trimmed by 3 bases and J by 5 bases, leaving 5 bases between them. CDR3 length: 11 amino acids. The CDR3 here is CSASRNNEQFF. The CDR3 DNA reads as TGCAGTGCTAGCAGGAACAATGAGCAGTTCTTC.

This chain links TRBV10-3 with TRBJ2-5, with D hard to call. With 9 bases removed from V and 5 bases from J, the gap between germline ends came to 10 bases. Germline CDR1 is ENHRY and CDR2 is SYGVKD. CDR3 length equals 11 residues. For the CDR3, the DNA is TGTGCCATTTTGGTCAGGGAGACCCAGTACTTC. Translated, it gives CAILVRETQYF.

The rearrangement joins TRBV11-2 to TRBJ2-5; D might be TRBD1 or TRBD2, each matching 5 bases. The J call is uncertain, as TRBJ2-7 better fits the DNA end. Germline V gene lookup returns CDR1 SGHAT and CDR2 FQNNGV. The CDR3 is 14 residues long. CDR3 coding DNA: TGTGCCAGCACTCGGGGCAGGGCCGCCTACGAGCAGTACTTC. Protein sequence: CASTRGRAAYEQYF.

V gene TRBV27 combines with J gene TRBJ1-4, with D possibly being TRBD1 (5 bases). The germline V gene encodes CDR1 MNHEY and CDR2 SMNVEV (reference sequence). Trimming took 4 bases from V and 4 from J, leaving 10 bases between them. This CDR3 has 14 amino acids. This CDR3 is CASSSRQYNEKLFF. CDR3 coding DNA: TGTGCCAGCAGTTCCCGACAGTATAATGAAAAACTGTTTTTT.

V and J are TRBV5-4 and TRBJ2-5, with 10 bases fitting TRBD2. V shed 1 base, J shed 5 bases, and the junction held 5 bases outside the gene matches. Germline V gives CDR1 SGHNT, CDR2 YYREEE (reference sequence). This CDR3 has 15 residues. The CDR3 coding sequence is TGTGCCAGCAGCTTGCCAGCGGGGGGGCGGGAGACCCAGTACTTC. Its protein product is CASSLPAGGRETQYF.

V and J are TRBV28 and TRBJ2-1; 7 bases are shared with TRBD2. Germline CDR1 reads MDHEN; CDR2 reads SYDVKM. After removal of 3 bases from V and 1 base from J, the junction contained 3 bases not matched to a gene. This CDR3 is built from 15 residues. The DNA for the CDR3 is TGTGCCAGCAGTTTTGACGGGGGGTCCTACAATGAGCAGTTCTTC. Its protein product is CASSFDGGSYNEQFF.

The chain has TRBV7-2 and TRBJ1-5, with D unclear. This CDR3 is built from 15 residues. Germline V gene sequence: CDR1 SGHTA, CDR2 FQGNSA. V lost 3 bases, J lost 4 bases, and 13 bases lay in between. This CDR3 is CASSFVWGTNQPQHF. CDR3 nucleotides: TGTGCCAGCAGCTTCGTTTGGGGTACGAATCAGCCCCAGCATTTT.

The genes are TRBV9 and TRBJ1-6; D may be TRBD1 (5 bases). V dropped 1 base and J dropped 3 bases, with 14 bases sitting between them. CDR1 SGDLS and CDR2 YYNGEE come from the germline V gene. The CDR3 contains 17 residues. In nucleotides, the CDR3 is TGTGCCAGCAGCGTAACGTGGGGCCACCACTATAATTCACCCCTCCACTTT. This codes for CASSVTWGHHYNSPLHF.

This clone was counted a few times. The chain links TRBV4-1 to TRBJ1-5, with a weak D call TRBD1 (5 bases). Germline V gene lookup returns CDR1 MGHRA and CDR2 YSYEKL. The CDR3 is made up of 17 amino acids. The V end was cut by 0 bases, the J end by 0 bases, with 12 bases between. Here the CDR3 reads CASSQDHGGNSNQPQHF. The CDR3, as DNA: TGCGCCAGCAGCCAAGACCACGGGGGAAATAGCAATCAGCCCCAGCATTTT.

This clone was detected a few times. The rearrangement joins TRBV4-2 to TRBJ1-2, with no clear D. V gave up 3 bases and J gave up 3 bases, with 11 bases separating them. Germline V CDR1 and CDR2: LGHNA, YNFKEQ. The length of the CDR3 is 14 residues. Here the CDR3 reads CASSHPGSDYGYTF. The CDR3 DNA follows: TGTGCCAGCAGCCACCCAGGTTCAGACTATGGCTACACCTTC.

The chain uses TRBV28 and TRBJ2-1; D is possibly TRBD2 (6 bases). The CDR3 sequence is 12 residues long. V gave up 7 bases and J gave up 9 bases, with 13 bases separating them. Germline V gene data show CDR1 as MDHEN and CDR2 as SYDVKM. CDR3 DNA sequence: TGTGCCAGCACCCTCCTGCGGGGTGAGCAGTTCTTC. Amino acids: CASTLLRGEQFF. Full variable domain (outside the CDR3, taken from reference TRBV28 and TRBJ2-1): DVKVTQSSRYLVKRTGEKVFLECVQDMDHENMFWYRQDPGLGLRLIYFSYDVKMKEKGDIPEGYSVSREKKERFSLILESASTNQTSMYLCASTLLRGEQFFGPGTRLTVL.

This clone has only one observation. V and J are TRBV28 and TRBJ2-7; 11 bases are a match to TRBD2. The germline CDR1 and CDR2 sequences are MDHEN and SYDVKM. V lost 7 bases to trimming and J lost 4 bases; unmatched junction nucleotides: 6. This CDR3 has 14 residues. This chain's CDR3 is CASITSGGGYEQYF. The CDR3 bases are TGTGCCAGCATCACTAGCGGGGGAGGGTACGAGCAGTACTTC.

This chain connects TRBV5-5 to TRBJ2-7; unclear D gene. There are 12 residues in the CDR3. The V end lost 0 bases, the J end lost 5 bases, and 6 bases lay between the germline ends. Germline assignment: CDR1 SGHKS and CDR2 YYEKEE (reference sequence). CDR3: CASSLAPHEQYF. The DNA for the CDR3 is TGTGCCAGCAGCTTGGCGCCCCACGAGCAGTACTTC. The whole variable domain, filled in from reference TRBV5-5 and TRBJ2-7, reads DAGVTQSPTHLIKTRGQQVTLRCSPISGHKSVSWYQQVLGQGPQFIFQYYEKEERGRGNFPDRFSARQFPNYSSELNVNALLLGDSALYLCASSLAPHEQYFGPGTRLTVT.

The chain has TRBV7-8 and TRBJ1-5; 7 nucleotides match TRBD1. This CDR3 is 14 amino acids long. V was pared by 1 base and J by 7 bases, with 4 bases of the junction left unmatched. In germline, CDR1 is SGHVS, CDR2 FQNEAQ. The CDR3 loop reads CASSLDRGGQPQHF. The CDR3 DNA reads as TGTGCCAGCAGCTTAGACAGGGGTGGACAGCCCCAGCATTTT.

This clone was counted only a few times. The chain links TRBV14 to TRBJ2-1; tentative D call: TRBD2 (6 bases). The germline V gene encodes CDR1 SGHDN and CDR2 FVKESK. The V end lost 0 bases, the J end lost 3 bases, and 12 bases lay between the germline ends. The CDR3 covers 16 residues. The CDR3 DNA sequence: TGTGCCAGCAGCCAAGATGGGGGGTCCTACTACAATGAGCAGTTCTTC. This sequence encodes CASSQDGGSYYNEQFF.